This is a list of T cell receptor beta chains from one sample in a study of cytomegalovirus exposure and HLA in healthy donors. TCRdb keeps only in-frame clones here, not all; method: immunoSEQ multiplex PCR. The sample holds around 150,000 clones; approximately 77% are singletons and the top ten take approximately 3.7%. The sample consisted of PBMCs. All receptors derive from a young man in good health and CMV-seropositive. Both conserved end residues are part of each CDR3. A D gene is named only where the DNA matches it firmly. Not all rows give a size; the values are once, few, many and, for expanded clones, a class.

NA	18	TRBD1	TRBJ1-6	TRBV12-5	TGTGCTAGTGGTTTGGACGTGACAGGGGGCTCCTATAATTCACCCCTCCACTTT	CASGLDVTGGSYNSPLHF
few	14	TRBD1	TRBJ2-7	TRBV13	TGTGCCAGCAGCCCGGGACAGGGTTCCTACGAGCAGTACTTC	CASSPGQGSYEQYF
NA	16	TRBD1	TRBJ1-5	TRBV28	TGTGCCAGCGGAACTCATGACAGGGGGCAAAGGCAGCCCCAGCATTTT	CASGTHDRGQRQPQHF
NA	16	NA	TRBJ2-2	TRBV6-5	TGTGCCAGCAGTTCTAACAGGGTTCTTTACACCGGGGAGCTGTTTTTT	CASSSNRVLYTGELFF
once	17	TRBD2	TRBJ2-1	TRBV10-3	TGTGCCATCAAACCCCGAGTGACTAGCGGGGGGAGCGATGAGCAGTTCTTC	CAIKPRVTSGGSDEQFF
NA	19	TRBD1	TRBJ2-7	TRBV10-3	TGTGCCATCAGTGAGTTTAGAAGAGGGACAGTTACCCGCAACTACGAGCAGTACTTC	CAISEFRRGTVTRNYEQYF
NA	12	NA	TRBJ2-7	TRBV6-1	TGTGCCAGCAGCAGGGGACCCTACGAGCAGTACTTC	CASSRGPYEQYF
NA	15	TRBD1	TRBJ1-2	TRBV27	TGTGCCAGCGAATCCCCGGACAGGCGGCACTATGGCTACACCTTC	CASESPDRRHYGYTF
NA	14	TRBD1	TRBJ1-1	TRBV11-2	TGTGCCAGCAGCCCTCAGGGGGCGGGGGCTGAAGCTTTCTTT	CASSPQGAGAEAFF
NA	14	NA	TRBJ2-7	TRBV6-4	TGTGCCAGCAGTCCCGATCCTAGCTCCTACGAGCAGTACTTC	CASSPDPSSYEQYF
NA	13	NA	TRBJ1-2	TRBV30	TGTGCCTGGAGTGTATGGGCTGCCTATGGCTACACCTTC	CAWSVWAAYGYTF
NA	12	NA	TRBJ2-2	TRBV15	TGTGCCACCAGCAGGTCGACCGGGGAGCTGTTTTTT	CATSRSTGELFF
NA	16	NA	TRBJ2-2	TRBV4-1	TGCGCCAGCAGCCAAGAACAGGTCGGGTTTGACGGGGAGCTGTTTTTT	CASSQEQVGFDGELFF
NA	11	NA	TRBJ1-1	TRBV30	TGTGCCTGGAGTCGTGACTTTGAAGCTTTCTTT	CAWSRDFEAFF
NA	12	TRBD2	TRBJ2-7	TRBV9	TGTGCCAGCAGCCCCTTGGGGGGGGAGCAGTACTTC	CASSPLGGEQYF
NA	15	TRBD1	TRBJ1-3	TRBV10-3	TGTGCCATCAGTGAGTCTAGGACAGGAGGAAACACCATATATTTT	CAISESRTGGNTIYF
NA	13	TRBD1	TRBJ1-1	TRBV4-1	TGCGCCAGCAGCCAAGTGGGACAGTTAGAAGCTTTCTTT	CASSQVGQLEAFF
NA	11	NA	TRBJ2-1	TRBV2	TGTGCCAGCAGTACCTATAATGAGCAGTTCTTC	CASSTYNEQFF
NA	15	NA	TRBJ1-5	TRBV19	TGTGCCAGTAGTGCGACAGCTTCGGGCAATCAGCCCCAGCATTTT	CASSATASGNQPQHF
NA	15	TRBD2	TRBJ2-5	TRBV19	TGTGCCAGTAGTTTTGGACTAGCGGGGGTCCAGGCCCAGTACTTC	CASSFGLAGVQAQYF
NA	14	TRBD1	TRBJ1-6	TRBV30	TGTGCCTGGAGTGTCGGGACAGCTAATTCACCCCTCCACTTT	CAWSVGTANSPLHF
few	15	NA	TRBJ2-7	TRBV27	TGTGCCAGCAGTTTTGGGCAGTCGAGCTCCTACGAGCAGTACTTC	CASSFGQSSSYEQYF
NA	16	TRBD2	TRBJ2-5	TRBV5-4	TGTGCCAGCAGCTCTAGCGGGGGGGGACTCCAAGAGACCCAGTACTTC	CASSSSGGGLQETQYF
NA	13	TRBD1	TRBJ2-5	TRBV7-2	TGTGCCAGCAAGTTCTCAGGGGGAGAGACCCAGTACTTC	CASKFSGGETQYF
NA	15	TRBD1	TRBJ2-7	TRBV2	TGTGCCAGCAGTGAAGGGGGACAGGGAAACTACGAGCAGTACTTC	CASSEGGQGNYEQYF
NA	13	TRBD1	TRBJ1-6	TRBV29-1	TGCAGCGTTGCGGGACAGGCTAATTCACCCCTCCACTTT	CSVAGQANSPLHF
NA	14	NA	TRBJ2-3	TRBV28	TGTGCCAGCAGTTTTGCTCAGGGCACAGATACGCAGTATTTT	CASSFAQGTDTQYF
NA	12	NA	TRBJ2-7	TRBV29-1	TGCAGCGGGTGGGAGACAGGCTACGAGCAGTACTTC	CSGWETGYEQYF
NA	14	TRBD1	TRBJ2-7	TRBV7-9	TGTGCCAGCAGCTTTGGACAGGGCCCCTACGAGCAGTACTTC	CASSFGQGPYEQYF
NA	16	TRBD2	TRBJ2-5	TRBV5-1	TGCGCCAGCAGCTTTACTAGCGGGGGGATGAAAGAGACCCAGTACTTC	CASSFTSGGMKETQYF
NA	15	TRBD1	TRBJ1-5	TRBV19	TGTGCCAGTAGTTTCGGGACAGGGAGCAATCAGCCCCAGCATTTT	CASSFGTGSNQPQHF
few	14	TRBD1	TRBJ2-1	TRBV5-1	TGCGCCAGCAGCGGGGACAGGGGGCGCAATGAGCAGTTCTTC	CASSGDRGRNEQFF
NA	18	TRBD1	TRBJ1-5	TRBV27	TGTGCCAGCAGTTTATCGCCCCCCGGACAGGGGGCCTGGCAGCCCCAGCATTTT	CASSLSPPGQGAWQPQHF
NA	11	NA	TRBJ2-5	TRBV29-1	TGCAGCGTTTACAGGGAAAAGACCCAGTACTTC	CSVYREKTQYF
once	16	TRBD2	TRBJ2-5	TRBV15	TGTGCCACCAGCAGAGATAGGATAGCGGGGCAAGAGACCCAGTACTTC	CATSRDRIAGQETQYF
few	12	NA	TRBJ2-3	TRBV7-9	TGTGCCAGCAGCCAGGGTAGGGATACGCAGTATTTT	CASSQGRDTQYF
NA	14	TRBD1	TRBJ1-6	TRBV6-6	TGTGCCAGCAGTCGACAGGGGCTAGTTTCACCCCTCCACTTT	CASSRQGLVSPLHF
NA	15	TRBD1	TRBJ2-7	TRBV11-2	TGTGCCAGCAGCTCGGTGGACAGGGGGCCCTACGAGCAGTACTTC	CASSSVDRGPYEQYF
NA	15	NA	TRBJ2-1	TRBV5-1	TGCGCCAGCAGTCCTGGAGGCAGCTCCTACAATGAGCAGTTCTTC	CASSPGGSSYNEQFF
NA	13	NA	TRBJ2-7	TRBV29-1	TGCAGCGTTAGGACAGACCAAACCTACGAGCAGTACTTC	CSVRTDQTYEQYF
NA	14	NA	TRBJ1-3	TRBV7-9	TGTGCCAGCAGCCGGGGAGGAGGGGAAAACACCATATATTTT	CASSRGGGENTIYF
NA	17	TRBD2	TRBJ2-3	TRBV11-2	TGTGCCAGCAGCTTAGTTCTACTAGCGGGGAATACAGATACGCTGTATTTT	CASSLVLLAGNTDTLYF
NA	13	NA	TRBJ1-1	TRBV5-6	TGTGCCAGCAGCTTGGGCGCGAACACTGAAGCTTTCTTT	CASSLGANTEAFF
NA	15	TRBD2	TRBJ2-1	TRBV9	TGTGCCAGCAGCGCGCCCGGCGGGGGGAACAATGAGCAGTTCTTC	CASSAPGGGNNEQFF
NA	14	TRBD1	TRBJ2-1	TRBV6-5	TGTGCCAGCAGTTACTCGACAGGGATGAATGAGCAGTTCTTC	CASSYSTGMNEQFF
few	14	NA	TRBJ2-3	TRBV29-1	TGCAGCGTTGACGGACAGGGAGGGTCAGATACGCAGTATTTT	CSVDGQGGSDTQYF
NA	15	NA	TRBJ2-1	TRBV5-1	TGCGCCAGCAGCACACAGGGTTTGTCCTACAATGAGCAGTTCTTC	CASSTQGLSYNEQFF
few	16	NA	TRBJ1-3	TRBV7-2	TGTGCCAGCAGCTTAGGCGGCGGCTTAGGGGCGGACACCATATATTTT	CASSLGGGLGADTIYF
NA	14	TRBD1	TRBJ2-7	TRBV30	TGTGCCTGGAGGACAGGGCCTTTCTCCTACGAGCAGTACTTC	CAWRTGPFSYEQYF
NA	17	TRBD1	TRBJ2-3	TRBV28	TGTGCCAGCAGTTCCGGGACAGGGGGCAAGGTCACAGATACGCAGTATTTT	CASSSGTGGKVTDTQYF
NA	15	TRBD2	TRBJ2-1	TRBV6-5	TGTGCCAGCAGCCCGGGACTAGCTGTACACAATGAGCAGTTCTTC	CASSPGLAVHNEQFF
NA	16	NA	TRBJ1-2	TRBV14	TGTGCCAGCAGCCAAGATTTGCGGACAGCGAACTATGGCTACACCTTC	CASSQDLRTANYGYTF
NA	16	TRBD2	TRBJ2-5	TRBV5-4	TGTGCCAGCAGCTTGGGACTGTCGGGGGAGGGAGAGACCCAGTACTTC	CASSLGLSGEGETQYF
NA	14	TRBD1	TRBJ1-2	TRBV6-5	TGTGCCAGCAGCAGGGACAGTTCTAACTATGGCTACACCTTC	CASSRDSSNYGYTF
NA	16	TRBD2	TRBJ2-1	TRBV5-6	TGTGCCAGCAGCTGGGAGCGGGGGGGCTCCTACAATGAGCAGTTCTTC	CASSWERGGSYNEQFF
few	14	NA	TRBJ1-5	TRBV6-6	TGTGCCAGCAATCCCGCTGGTCCAGGGCAGCCCCAGCATTTT	CASNPAGPGQPQHF
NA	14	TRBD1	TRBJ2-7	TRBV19	TGTGCCAGTAGTATGGGACAGGGAGTGTACGAGCAGTACTTC	CASSMGQGVYEQYF